The sample holds one count of the clone carrying this TCR beta chain. Generated by immunoSEQ multiplex PCR, the TCRdb table keeps only in-frame clones and is missing some. The table shows roughly 370,000 clones, with approximately 90% occurring only once. Which cohort a participant joined came from the clinical history participants gave. The CDR3 is 13 amino acids. CDR1 is MNHEY and CDR2 is SMNVEV in the germline V gene (reference sequence). Trimming removed 5 bases at V and 1 base at J, with 8 bases between. The data are from a study of blood T cell repertoires in COVID-19. At the level of the study: Acute-phase and convalescent COVID-19 samples originated in the United States, Italy and Spain. Sources were T cells, B-cell-depleted T cells, or PBMCs; the material itself was cDNA or gDNA.

This clonotype originated in a woman in her forties or fifties who had recovered from COVID-19. The source material was PBMCs or T cells enriched from blood (not recorded which). The J gene is TRBJ2-5, the V gene TRBV27; maybe TRBD1 (6 bases). The CDR3 sequence: CASSGQPQETQYF. The CDR3 nucleotides are TGTGCCAGCAGTGGACAGCCCCAAGAGACCCAGTACTTC.